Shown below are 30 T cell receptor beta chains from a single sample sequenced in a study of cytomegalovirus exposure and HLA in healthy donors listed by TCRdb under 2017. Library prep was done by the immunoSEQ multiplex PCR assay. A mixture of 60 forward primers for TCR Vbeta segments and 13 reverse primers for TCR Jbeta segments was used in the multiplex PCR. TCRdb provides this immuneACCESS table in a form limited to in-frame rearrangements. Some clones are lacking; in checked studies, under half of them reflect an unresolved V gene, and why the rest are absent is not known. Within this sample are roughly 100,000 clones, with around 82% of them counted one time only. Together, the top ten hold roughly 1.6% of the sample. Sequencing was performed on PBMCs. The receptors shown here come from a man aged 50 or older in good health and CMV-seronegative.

CDR3 sequence (DNA): TGTGCCAGCAGTCTAGAGACAGGGGGCACCGGGGAGCTGTTTTTT. Its protein is CASSLETGGTGELFF. The chain links TRBV6-4 to TRBJ2-2, with 9 positions matching TRBD1. The length of the CDR3 is 15 residues. Trimming took 5 bases from V and 4 from J; bases not matched to a gene: 5. Germline lookup yields CDR1 MRHNA and CDR2 SNTAGT.

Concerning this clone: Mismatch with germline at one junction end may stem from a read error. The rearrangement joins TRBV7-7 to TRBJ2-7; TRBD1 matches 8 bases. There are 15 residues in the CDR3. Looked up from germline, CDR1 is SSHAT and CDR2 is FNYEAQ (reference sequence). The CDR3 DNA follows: TGTGCTAGCAGCTTAGGGGCAGGGGGCCACTACGAGCAGTACTTC. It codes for CASSLGAGGHYEQYF.

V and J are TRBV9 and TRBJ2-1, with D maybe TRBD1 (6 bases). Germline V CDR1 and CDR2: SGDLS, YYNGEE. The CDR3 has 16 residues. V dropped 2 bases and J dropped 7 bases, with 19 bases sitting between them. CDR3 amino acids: CASSVITGTRPNEQFF. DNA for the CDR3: TGTGCCAGCAGCGTTATAACCGGGACAAGACCTAATGAGCAGTTCTTC.

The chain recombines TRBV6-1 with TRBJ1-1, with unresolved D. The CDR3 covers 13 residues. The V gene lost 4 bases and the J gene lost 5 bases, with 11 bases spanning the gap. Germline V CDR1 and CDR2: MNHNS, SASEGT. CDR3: CASSGAMGTEAFF. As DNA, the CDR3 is TGTGCCAGCAGTGGGGCTATGGGTACTGAAGCTTTCTTT.

CDR3 residues: CASSLEGRSPLHF. CDR3 DNA: TGCGCCAGCAGCTTAGAGGGGAGGTCACCCCTCCACTTT. V gene TRBV5-1 combines with J gene TRBJ1-6, with D possibly being TRBD1 (5 bases). Per germline, CDR1 SGHRS and CDR2 YFSETQ. CDR3 length: 13 residues. V was clipped by 2 bases and J by 10 bases, with 10 bases between them.

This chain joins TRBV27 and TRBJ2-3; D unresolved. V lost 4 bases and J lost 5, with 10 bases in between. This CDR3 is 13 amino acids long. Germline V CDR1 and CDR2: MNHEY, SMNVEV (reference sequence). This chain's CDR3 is CASSSGSQDTQYF. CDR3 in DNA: TGTGCCAGCAGTTCGGGTTCCCAAGATACGCAGTATTTT.

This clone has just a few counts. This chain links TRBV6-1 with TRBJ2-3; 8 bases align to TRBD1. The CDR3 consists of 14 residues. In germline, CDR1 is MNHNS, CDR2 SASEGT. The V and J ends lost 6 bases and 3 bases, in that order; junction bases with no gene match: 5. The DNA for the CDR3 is TGTGCCAGCAGAGAGGACAGGGATACAGATACGCAGTATTTT. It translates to CASREDRDTDTQYF.

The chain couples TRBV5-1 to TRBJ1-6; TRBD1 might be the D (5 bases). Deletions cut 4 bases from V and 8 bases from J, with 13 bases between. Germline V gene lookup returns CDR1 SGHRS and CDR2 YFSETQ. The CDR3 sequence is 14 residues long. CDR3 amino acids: CASSPGWGDSPLHF. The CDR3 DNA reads TGCGCCAGCAGCCCCGGATGGGGGGATTCACCCCTCCACTTT.

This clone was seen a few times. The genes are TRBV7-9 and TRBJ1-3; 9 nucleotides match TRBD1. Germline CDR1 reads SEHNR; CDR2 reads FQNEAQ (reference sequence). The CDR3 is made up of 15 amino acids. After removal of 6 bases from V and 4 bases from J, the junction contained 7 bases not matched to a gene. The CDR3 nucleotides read TGTGCCAGCAGTCAACAGGGGGCAGGGGGAAACACCATATATTTT. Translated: CASSQQGAGGNTIYF.

DNA of the CDR3: TGTGCCACCAGCCCCGCCCTGGGGGGTTACGAGCAGTACTTC. As protein: CATSPALGGYEQYF. This chain uses TRBV15 with TRBJ2-7; tentative D call: TRBD2 (6 bases). Trimming shortened V by 5 bases and J by 4 bases, and 15 bases separated the two germline ends. CDR3 length: 14 amino acids. Germline V gives CDR1 LNHNV, CDR2 YYDKDF (reference sequence).

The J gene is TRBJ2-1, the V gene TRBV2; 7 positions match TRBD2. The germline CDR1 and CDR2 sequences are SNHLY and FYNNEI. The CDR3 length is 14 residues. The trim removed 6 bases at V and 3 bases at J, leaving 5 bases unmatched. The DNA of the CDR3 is TGTGCCAGCAGAAGTGCGGGGGTCTACAATGAGCAGTTCTTC. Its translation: CASRSAGVYNEQFF.

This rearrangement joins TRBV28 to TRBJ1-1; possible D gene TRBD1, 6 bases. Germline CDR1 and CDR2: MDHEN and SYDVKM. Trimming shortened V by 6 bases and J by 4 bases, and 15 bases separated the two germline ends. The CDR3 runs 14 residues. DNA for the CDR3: TGTGCCAGCAGCCGGTGGGGGCCGACCACTGAAGCTTTCTTT. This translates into CASSRWGPTTEAFF. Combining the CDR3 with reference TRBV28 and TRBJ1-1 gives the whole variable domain DVKVTQSSRYLVKRTGEKVFLECVQDMDHENMFWYRQDPGLGLRLIYFSYDVKMKEKGDIPEGYSVSREKKERFSLILESASTNQTSMYLCASSRWGPTTEAFFGQGTRLTVV.

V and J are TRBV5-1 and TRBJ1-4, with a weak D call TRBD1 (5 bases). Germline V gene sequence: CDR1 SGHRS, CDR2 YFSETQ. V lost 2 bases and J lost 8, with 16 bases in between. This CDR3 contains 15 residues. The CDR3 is CASSLQRQIKEKLFF. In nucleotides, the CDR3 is TGCGCCAGCAGCTTACAGAGACAGATAAAGGAAAAACTGTTTTTT.

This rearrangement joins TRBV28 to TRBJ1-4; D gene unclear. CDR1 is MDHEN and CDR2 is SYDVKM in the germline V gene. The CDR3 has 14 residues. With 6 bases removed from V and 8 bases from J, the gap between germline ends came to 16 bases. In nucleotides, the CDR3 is TGTGCCAGCAGCCCCCCGAGGGCTAGAGAAAAACTGTTTTTT. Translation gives CASSPPRAREKLFF.

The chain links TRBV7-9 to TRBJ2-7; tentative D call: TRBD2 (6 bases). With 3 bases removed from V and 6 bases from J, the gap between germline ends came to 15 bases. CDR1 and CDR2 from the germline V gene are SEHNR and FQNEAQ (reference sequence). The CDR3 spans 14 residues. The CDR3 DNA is TGTGCCAGCAGCTTTGGGGGACTGTCGGGCGAGCAGTACGTC. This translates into CASSFGGLSGEQYV.

CDR3: CASSDSHGSDSPLHF. CDR3 DNA sequence: TGTGCCAGCAGTGACTCCCACGGGAGCGATTCACCCCTCCACTTT. The rearrangement links TRBV6-4 to TRBJ1-6; D gene unclear. Germline V gives CDR1 MRHNA, CDR2 SNTAGT. The length of the CDR3 is 15 residues. Trimming removed 0 bases from V and 8 bases from J, with 11 bases in between.

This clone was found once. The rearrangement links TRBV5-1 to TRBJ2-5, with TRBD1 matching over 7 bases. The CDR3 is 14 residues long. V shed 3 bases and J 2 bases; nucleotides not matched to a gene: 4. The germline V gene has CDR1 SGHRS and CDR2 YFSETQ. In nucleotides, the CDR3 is TGCGCCAGCAGCTGGGGGACAGATCAAGAGACCCAGTACTTC. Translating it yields CASSWGTDQETQYF.

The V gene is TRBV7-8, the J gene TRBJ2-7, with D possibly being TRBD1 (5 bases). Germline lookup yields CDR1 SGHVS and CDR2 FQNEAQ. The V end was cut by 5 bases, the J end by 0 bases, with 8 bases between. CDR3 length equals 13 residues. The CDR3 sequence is CASSGQGSYEQYF. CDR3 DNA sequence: TGTGCCAGCAGCGGTCAGGGCTCCTACGAGCAGTACTTC.

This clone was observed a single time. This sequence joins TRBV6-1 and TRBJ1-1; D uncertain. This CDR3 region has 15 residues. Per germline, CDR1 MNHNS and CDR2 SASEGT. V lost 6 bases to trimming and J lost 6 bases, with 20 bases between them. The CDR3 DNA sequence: TGTGCCAGCAGCGGGGAATTTAGAGCTTCAGCTGAAGCTTTCTTT. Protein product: CASSGEFRASAEAFF.

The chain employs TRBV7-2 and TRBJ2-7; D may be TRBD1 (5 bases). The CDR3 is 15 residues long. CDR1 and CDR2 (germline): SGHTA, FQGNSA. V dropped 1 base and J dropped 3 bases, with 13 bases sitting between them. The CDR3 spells CASSLVGPGNYEQYF. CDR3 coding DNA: TGTGCCAGCAGCTTAGTTGGCCCAGGGAACTACGAGCAGTACTTC.

The CDR3 bases are TGTGCCAGCAGCCAGGGACTAGCGGGGGGGCAAGCAGATACGCAGTATTTT. Its protein product is CASSQGLAGGQADTQYF. V and J are TRBV11-3 and TRBJ2-3; TRBD2 matches at 16 bases. Germline V gene lookup returns CDR1 SGHNT and CDR2 YENEEA. With 5 bases clipped from V and 4 bases from J, the junction kept 6 bases outside the gene matches. The CDR3 sequence is 17 residues long. Looking up the rest from reference TRBV11-3 and TRBJ2-3 gives the full variable domain: EAGVVQSPRYKIIEKKQPVAFWCNPISGHNTLYWYLQNLGQGPELLIRYENEEAVDDSQLPKDRFSAERLKGVDSTLKIQPAELGDSAVYLCASSQGLAGGQADTQYFGPGTRLTVL.

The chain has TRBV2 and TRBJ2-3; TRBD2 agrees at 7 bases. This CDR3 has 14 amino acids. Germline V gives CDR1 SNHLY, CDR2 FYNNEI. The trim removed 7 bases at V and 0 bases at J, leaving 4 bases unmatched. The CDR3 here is CASTGGTSTDTQYF. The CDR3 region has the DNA TGTGCCAGCACCGGGGGGACTAGCACAGATACGCAGTATTTT.

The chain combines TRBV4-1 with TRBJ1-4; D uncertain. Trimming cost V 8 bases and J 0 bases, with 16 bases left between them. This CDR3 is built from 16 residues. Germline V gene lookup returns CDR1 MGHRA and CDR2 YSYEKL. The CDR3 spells CASGIQRGATNEKLFF. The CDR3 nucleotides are TGCGCCAGCGGGATACAGCGGGGTGCAACTAATGAAAAACTGTTTTTT.

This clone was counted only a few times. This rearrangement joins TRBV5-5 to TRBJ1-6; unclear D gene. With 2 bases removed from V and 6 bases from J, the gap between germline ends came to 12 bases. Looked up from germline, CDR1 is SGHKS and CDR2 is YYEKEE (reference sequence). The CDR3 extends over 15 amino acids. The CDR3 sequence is CASSLTLELNSPLHF. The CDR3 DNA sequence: TGTGCCAGCAGCTTAACGCTGGAGCTTAATTCACCCCTCCACTTT.

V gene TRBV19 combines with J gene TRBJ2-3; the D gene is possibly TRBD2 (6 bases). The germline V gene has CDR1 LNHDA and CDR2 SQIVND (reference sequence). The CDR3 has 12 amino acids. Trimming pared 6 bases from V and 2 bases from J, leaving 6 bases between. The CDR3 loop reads CASRDYTDTQYF. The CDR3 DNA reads TGTGCCAGTAGGGACTACACAGATACGCAGTATTTT.

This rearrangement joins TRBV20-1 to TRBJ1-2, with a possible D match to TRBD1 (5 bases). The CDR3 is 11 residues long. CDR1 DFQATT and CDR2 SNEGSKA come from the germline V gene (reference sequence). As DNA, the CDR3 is TGCACCCTGGGGCCTAACTATGGCTACACCTTC. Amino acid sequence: CTLGPNYGYTF.

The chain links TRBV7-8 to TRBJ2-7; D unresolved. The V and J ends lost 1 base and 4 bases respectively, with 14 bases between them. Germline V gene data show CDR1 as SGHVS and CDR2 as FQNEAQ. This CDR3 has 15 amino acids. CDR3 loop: CASSLGFNAVYEQYV. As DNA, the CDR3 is TGTGCCAGCAGCTTAGGATTCAATGCGGTGTACGAGCAGTACGTC.

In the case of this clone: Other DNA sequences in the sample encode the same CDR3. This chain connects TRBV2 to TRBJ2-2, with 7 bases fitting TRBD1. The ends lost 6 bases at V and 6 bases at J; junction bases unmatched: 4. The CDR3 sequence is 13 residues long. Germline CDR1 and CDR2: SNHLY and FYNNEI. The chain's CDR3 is CASSRDRPGELFF. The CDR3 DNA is TGTGCCAGCAGCCGGGACAGACCCGGGGAGCTGTTTTTT.

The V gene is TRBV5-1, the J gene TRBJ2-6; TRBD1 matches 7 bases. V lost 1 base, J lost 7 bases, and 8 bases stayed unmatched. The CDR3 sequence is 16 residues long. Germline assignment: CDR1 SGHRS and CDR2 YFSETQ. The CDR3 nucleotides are TGCGCCAGCAGCTTGAGGGTGGCAGGGGGTGCCAACGTCCTGACTTTC. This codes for CASSLRVAGGANVLTF.

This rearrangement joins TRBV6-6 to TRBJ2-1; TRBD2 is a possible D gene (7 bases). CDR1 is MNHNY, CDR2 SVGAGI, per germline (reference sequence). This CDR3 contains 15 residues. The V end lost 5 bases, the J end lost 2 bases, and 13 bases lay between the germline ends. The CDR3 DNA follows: TGTGCCAGCAGTCGGGGGGCTACAACCTACAATGAGCAGTTCTTC. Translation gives CASSRGATTYNEQFF.